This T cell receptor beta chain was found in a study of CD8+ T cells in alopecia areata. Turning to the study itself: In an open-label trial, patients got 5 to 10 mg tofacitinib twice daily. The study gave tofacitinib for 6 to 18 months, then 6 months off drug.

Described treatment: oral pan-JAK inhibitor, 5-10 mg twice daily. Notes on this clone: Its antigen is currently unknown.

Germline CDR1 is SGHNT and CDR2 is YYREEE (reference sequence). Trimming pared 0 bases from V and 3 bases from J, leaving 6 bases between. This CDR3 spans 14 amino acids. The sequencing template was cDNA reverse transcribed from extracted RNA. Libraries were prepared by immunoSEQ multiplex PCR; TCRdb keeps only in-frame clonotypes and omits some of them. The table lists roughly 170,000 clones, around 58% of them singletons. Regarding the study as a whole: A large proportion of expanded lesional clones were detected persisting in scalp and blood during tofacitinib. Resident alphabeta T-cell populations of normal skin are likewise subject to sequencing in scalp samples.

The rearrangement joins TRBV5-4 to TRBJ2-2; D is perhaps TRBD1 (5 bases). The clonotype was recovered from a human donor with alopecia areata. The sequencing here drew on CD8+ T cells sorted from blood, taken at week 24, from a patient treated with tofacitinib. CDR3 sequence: CASSLVQDTGELFF. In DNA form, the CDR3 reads TGTGCCAGCAGCTTGGTACAGGACACCGGGGAGCTGTTTTTT.